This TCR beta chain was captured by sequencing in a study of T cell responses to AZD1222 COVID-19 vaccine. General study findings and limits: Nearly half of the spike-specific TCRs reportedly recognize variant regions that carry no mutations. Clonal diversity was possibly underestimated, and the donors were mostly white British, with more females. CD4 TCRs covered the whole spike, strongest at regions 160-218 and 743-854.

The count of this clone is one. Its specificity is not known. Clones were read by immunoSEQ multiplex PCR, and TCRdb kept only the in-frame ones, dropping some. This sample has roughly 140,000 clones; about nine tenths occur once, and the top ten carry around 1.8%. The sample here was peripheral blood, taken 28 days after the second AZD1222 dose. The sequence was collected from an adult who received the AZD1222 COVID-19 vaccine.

This chain's CDR3 is CASSLDSGSSYNEQFF. DNA for the CDR3: TGTGCCAGCAGCTTAGATAGCGGGAGCTCCTACAATGAGCAGTTCTTC. This chain links TRBV11-3 with TRBJ2-1; TRBD2 agrees at 9 bases. Trimming at V came to 0 bases and at J to 0 bases, leaving 0 bases not matched to a gene. Germline V gives CDR1 SGHNT, CDR2 YENEEA. This CDR3 spans 16 amino acids.